Shown below are 27 T cell receptor beta chains from a single sample sequenced in a study of metastatic and nonmetastatic thyroid tumors. Nobody among the patients had been given any treatment before thyroid surgery. TCRdb reprocessed the PCR reads via MiXCR. The table includes 11,000 or so clones, around 30% detected once. Sequenced material: tumor tissue. These receptor sequences come from a female donor with papillary thyroid cancer or a benign thyroid nodule (not recorded which). Some clones in this sample may be carry-over from other donors' samples.

The chain recombines TRBV29-1 with TRBJ2-7; tentatively, D is TRBD1 (6 bases). The CDR3 is made up of 13 amino acids. The V end lost 4 bases, the J end lost 2 bases, and 12 bases lay between the germline ends. Germline values: CDR1 SQVTM, CDR2 ANQGSEA. This CDR3 is CSVAPGHPYEQYF. The CDR3, as DNA: TGCAGCGTTGCCCCGGGACACCCCTACGAGCAGTACTTC.

This clone is deemed medium-sized. The gene calls are TRBV6-5 and TRBJ1-4; D gene unclear. Germline V lookup: CDR1 MNHEY, CDR2 SVGAGI. CDR3 size: 17 residues. Between the trimmed V and J ends, which lost 0 bases and 5 bases, there was a span of 16 bases. The CDR3 nucleotides read TGTGCCAGCAGTTACTCGGGCCTACGCGGCCAAAATGAAAAACTGTTTTTT. Its protein product is CASSYSGLRGQNEKLFF.

There are a few counts of this clone. The chain recombines TRBV28 with TRBJ1-1, with 12 nucleotides matching TRBD1. The CDR3 runs 14 residues. Per the germline V gene, CDR1 is MDHEN and CDR2 is SYDVKM. Trimming at V came to 8 bases and at J to 4 bases, leaving 5 bases not matched to a gene. The CDR3 loop reads CASSGTGGVTEAFF. CDR3 nucleotides: TGTGCCAGCTCCGGGACAGGGGGCGTCACTGAAGCTTTCTTT.

The chain is built from TRBV20-1 and TRBJ2-5, with D unresolved. Germline V gives CDR1 DFQATT, CDR2 SNEGSKA (reference sequence). The CDR3 runs 14 residues. Between the trimmed V and J ends, which lost 3 bases and 2 bases, there was a span of 13 bases. CDR3 sequence (DNA): TGCAGTGCTAGTTCTCACGCCCAACAAGAGACCCAGTACTTC. It is translated as CSASSHAQQETQYF.

Notes on this clone: Compared with germline, one end of the junction differs, possibly owing to a read error. The rearrangement uses TRBV20-1 and TRBJ1-1; TRBD1 might be the D (5 bases). This CDR3 is built from 11 residues. Germline-derived CDR1 and CDR2 are DFQATT and SNEGSKA (reference sequence). CDR3 bases: TGCAGAGCTAGAGGGGAGACTGAAGCTTTCTTT. Its translation: CRARGETEAFF.

This clone was recorded only once. The CDR3 DNA sequence: TGTGCCAGCAGCCCTCGACAGGGGGCGATTTCACCCCTCCACTTT. It encodes CASSPRQGAISPLHF. The gene calls are TRBV11-2 and TRBJ1-6; 10 bases are a match to TRBD1. V gave up 5 bases and J gave up 9 bases; unmatched junction bases: 7. The CDR3 is made up of 15 amino acids. Germline values: CDR1 SGHAT, CDR2 FQNNGV. Complete variable domain (other parts from reference TRBV11-2 and TRBJ1-6): EAGVAQSPRYKIIEKRQSVAFWCNPISGHATLYWYQQILGQGPKLLIQFQNNGVVDDSQLPKDRFSAERLKGVDSTLKIQPAKLEDSAVYLCASSPRQGAISPLHFGNGTRLTVT.

The chain is built from TRBV20-1 and TRBJ2-2; tentative D call: TRBD1 (5 bases). The V gene lost 4 bases and the J gene lost 14 bases, with 17 bases spanning the gap. CDR1 DFQATT and CDR2 SNEGSKA come from the germline V gene (reference sequence). CDR3 length: 12 residues. The CDR3 is CSATPGPGYLFF. CDR3 in DNA: TGCAGTGCTACCCCAGGGCCCGGGTATCTGTTTTTT.

This clone has ten or more counts. This may come from a read error, since a much larger clone is one base off. The chain employs TRBV4-2 and TRBJ2-3; D remains ambiguous. CDR1 and CDR2 from the germline V gene are LGHNA and YNFKEQ. The CDR3 covers 16 residues. Trimming shortened V by 0 bases and J by 2 bases, and 12 bases separated the two germline ends. CDR3 residues: CASSQDRARPTDTQYF. The CDR3, as DNA: TGTGCCAGCAGCCAAGATAGGGCGAGACCCACAGATACGCAGTATTTT.

The sample holds a few counts of this clone. The gene calls are TRBV19 and TRBJ1-6; 9 nucleotides align to TRBD1. Germline-derived CDR1 and CDR2 are LNHDA and SQIVND (reference sequence). The length of the CDR3 is 14 residues. With V trimmed by 3 bases and J by 7 bases, 1 base remained unmatched. CDR3 sequence: CASSMDRGNSPLHF. DNA for the CDR3: TGTGCCAGTAGTATGGACAGGGGAAATTCACCCCTCCACTTT.

By proportion, this clone is medium-sized. The chain carries TRBV27 and TRBJ1-6; D is perhaps TRBD1 (6 bases). The length of the CDR3 is 13 residues. CDR1 and CDR2 from the germline V gene are MNHEY and SMNVEV (reference sequence). Trimming pared 3 bases from V and 9 bases from J, leaving 9 bases between. The DNA of the CDR3 is TGTGCCAGCAGTTTCAGGGGTGGTTCACCCCTCCACTTT. It encodes CASSFRGGSPLHF.

The chain recombines TRBV6-4 with TRBJ2-3; D gene unclear. Germline V lookup: CDR1 MRHNA, CDR2 SNTAGT. The V end was cut by 3 bases, the J end by 0 bases, with 7 bases between. This CDR3 region has 14 residues. The CDR3 DNA sequence: TGTGCCAGCAGTGAGGAGACTAGCACAGATACGCAGTATTTT. Amino acids: CASSEETSTDTQYF.

The genes are TRBV5-1 and TRBJ2-2, with D perhaps matching TRBD2 (6 bases). The germline gives CDR1 SGHRS, CDR2 YFSETQ. The CDR3 is made up of 16 amino acids. Trimming removed 0 bases from V and 4 bases from J, with 13 bases in between. The CDR3 loop reads CASSLGDGGLTGELFF. The DNA for the CDR3 is TGCGCCAGCAGCTTGGGGGACGGGGGACTCACCGGGGAGCTGTTTTTT.

This clone is classed as medium-sized. V gene TRBV5-6 combines with J gene TRBJ2-1, with 10 nucleotides matching TRBD2. Losses at the gene ends were 0 bases for V and 7 bases for J; bases not matched to a gene: 10. In germline, CDR1 is SGHDT, CDR2 YYEEEE. This CDR3 comprises 17 residues. The CDR3 sequence is CASSLVRLAGARNEQFF. The DNA of the CDR3 is TGTGCCAGCAGCTTGGTACGCCTAGCGGGAGCTAGGAATGAGCAGTTCTTC.

Regarding this clone: A read error is possible here, since a much larger clone lies one base away. This sequence joins TRBV7-9 and TRBJ2-5; either TRBD1 or TRBD2 may fit D (5 bases each). CDR1 and CDR2 from the germline V gene are SEHNR and FQNEAQ (reference sequence). This CDR3 has 14 amino acids. The CDR3 coding sequence is TGTGCCAGCAGCTTAAAAGGACCCAGGGAGACCAAGTACTTC. Translation: CASSLKGPRETKYF.

This clone was seen many times. The CDR3 loop reads CASRGGRQNEKLFF. CDR3 bases: TGCGCCAGCAGGGGGGGACGACAAAATGAAAAACTGTTTTTT. This rearrangement joins TRBV5-1 to TRBJ1-4, with D possibly being TRBD1 (5 bases). This CDR3 is built from 14 residues. Germline V lookup: CDR1 SGHRS, CDR2 YFSETQ. Deletions cut 5 bases from V and 5 bases from J, with 13 bases between.

The table lists this clone with many counts. The same CDR3 arises from other DNA sequences in this sample as well. This rearrangement joins TRBV9 to TRBJ2-3; no reliable D call. The length of the CDR3 is 14 residues. CDR1 and CDR2 from the germline V gene are SGDLS and YYNGEE. V was pared by 2 bases and J by 5 bases, with 12 bases between. The CDR3 loop is CASSVGGAQDTQYF. The CDR3 region has the DNA TGTGCCAGCAGCGTCGGCGGAGCACAAGATACGCAGTATTTT.

This clone was seen repeatedly, ten times or more. The chain employs TRBV11-2 and TRBJ1-1, with 9 bases fitting TRBD1. CDR1 and CDR2 from the germline V gene are SGHAT and FQNNGV. Trimming at V came to 5 bases and at J to 0 bases, leaving 7 bases not matched to a gene. The CDR3 length is 16 residues. This CDR3 is CASSRRTGVMNTEAFF. DNA for the CDR3: TGTGCCAGCAGCCGTCGGACAGGGGTTATGAACACTGAAGCTTTCTTT.

The chain employs TRBV11-2 and TRBJ2-1, with TRBD2 identical over 12 bases. The trim removed 1 base at V and 2 bases at J, leaving 0 bases unmatched. Looked up from germline, CDR1 is SGHAT and CDR2 is FQNNGV. The CDR3 extends over 16 amino acids. In DNA, the CDR3 is TGTGCCAGCAGCTTAGGGACTAGCGGGACCTACAATGAGCAGTTCTTC. It translates to CASSLGTSGTYNEQFF.

This clone was observed a handful of times. The gene calls are TRBV6-4 and TRBJ2-1; 9 bases match TRBD1. Germline assignment: CDR1 MRHNA and CDR2 SNTAGT. The V gene end was trimmed by 2 bases and the J gene end by 5 bases; junction bases not matched to a gene: 1. The CDR3 has 14 amino acids. This CDR3 reads CASSDGQGNNEQFF. The CDR3 DNA follows: TGTGCCAGCAGTGACGGACAGGGGAACAATGAGCAGTTCTTC.

In its sample, this clone is medium-sized. The rearrangement joins TRBV28 to TRBJ2-7, with TRBD1 as a possible D gene (6 bases). Germline V gives CDR1 MDHEN, CDR2 SYDVKM. V lost 5 bases and J lost 5, with 19 bases in between. The CDR3 is 15 residues long. CDR3 coding DNA: TGTGCCAGCAGTCCCGGGACAACTATTACCCACGAGCAGTACTTC. Encoded protein: CASSPGTTITHEQYF.

This clone turned up a few times. A much larger clone is a single base away; this may be a read error. The DNA for the CDR3 is TGTGCCACCAGCAGAGAAGGACGGAATCATCCCCAGCATTTT. It codes for CATSREGRNHPQHF. The chain combines TRBV15 with TRBJ1-5; D gene uncertain. The CDR3 is 14 amino acids. Germline CDR1 LNHNV, CDR2 YYDKDF (reference sequence). The full variable domain, its missing parts supplied by reference TRBV15 and TRBJ1-5, is DAMVIQNPRYQVTQFGKPVTLSCSQTLNHNVMYWYQQKSSQAPKLLFHYYDKDFNNEADTPDNFQSRRPNTSFCFLDIRSPGLGDTAMYLCATSREGRNHPQHFGDGTRLSIL.

This clone is labeled medium-sized (0.01 to 0.1%). The chain couples TRBV19 to TRBJ1-6, with D perhaps matching TRBD1 (5 bases). Germline assignment: CDR1 LNHDA and CDR2 SQIVND (reference sequence). This CDR3 contains 15 residues. V shed 1 base and J shed 10 bases, with 14 bases lying between them. DNA for the CDR3: TGTGCCAGTAGTATAGTCCGGCAGGGAAGATCACCCCTCCACTTT. Translated, it gives CASSIVRQGRSPLHF.

This clone is labeled as medium-sized. Other DNA sequences in this specimen translate into the identical CDR3. This rearrangement joins TRBV6-1 to TRBJ2-3; perhaps TRBD1 as D (6 bases). The CDR3 is made up of 15 amino acids. The V and J ends lost 5 bases and 0 bases respectively, with 12 bases between them. In germline, CDR1 is MNHNS, CDR2 SASEGT. The CDR3 DNA is TGTGCCAGCAGTACAGGGCCCAAAAGCACAGATACGCAGTATTTT. It translates to CASSTGPKSTDTQYF.

This clone was detected only a few times. J is TRBJ2-7 and V is TRBV6-1, with a tentative D call TRBD2 (5 bases). Trimming pared 1 base from V and 4 bases from J, leaving 11 bases between. Per germline, CDR1 MNHNS and CDR2 SASEGT. The CDR3 loop spans 14 amino acids. The CDR3 nucleotides are TGTGCCAGCAGTGAAGAGCCGGGATTATACGAGCAGTACTTC. Translation: CASSEEPGLYEQYF.

The V gene is TRBV6-1, the J gene TRBJ1-1; D perhaps matches TRBD1 (6 bases). The germline V gene encodes CDR1 MNHNS and CDR2 SASEGT. Trimming took off 3 bases at V and 5 bases at J, with 19 bases between the two ends. The CDR3 covers 16 residues. Written as DNA, the CDR3 is TGTGCCAGCAGTGAGGGGGCCCTTAGTAAAGCAACTGAAGCTTTCTTT. Protein product: CASSEGALSKATEAFF.

The chain couples TRBV6-1 to TRBJ2-3, with D tentatively TRBD2 (7 bases). This CDR3 has 13 amino acids. The germline CDR1 and CDR2 sequences are MNHNS and SASEGT. The V end was cut by 7 bases, the J end by 10 bases, with 18 bases between. The CDR3 sequence is CASKGGEGGSQYF. The CDR3 DNA reads TGTGCCAGCAAGGGGGGGGAGGGGGGGTCGCAGTATTTT.

Judged by abundance, this clone is medium-sized. The CDR3 region is CASSGGRGLNTIYF. The DNA of the CDR3 is TGTGCCAGCAGCGGGGGCAGGGGGCTGAACACCATATATTTT. The rearrangement uses TRBV9 and TRBJ1-3; 8 nucleotides agree with TRBD1. The CDR3 loop spans 14 amino acids. The V and J ends lost 3 bases and 7 bases, in that order; junction bases with no gene match: 6. Per the germline V gene, CDR1 is SGDLS and CDR2 is YYNGEE.